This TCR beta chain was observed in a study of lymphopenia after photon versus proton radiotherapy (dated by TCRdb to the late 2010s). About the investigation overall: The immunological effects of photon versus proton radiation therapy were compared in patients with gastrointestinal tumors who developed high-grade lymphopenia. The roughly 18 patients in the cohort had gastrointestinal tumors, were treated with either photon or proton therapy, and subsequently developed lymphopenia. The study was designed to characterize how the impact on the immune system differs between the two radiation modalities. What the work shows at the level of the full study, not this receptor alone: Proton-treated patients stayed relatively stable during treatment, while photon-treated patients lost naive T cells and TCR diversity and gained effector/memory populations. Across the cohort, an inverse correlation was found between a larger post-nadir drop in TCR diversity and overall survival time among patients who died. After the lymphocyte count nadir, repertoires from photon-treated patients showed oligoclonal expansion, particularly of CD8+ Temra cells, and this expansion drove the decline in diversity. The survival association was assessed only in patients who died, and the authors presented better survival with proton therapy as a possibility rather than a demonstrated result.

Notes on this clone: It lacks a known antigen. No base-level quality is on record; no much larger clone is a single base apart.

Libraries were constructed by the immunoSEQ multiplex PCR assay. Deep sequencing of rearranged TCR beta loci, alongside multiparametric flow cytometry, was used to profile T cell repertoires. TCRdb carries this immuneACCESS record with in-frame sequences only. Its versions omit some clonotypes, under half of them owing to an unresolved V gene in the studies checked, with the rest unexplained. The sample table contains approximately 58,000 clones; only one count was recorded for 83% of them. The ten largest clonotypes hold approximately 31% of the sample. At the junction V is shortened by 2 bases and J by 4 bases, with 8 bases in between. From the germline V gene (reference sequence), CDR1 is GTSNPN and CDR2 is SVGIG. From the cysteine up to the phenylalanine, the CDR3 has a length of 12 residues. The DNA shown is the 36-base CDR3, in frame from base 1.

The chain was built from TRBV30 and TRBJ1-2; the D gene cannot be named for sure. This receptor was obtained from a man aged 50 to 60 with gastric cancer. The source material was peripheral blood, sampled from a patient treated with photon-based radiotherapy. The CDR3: CAWSLVLYGYTF. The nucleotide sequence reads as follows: TGTGCCTGGAGTTTGGTCCTCTATGGCTACACCTTC.